Listed below are T cell receptor beta chains from one sample, sequenced in a study of early T cells in non-severe SARS-CoV-2 infection. Using its own MiXCR run on the 5' RACE reads, TCRdb lists one record per CDR3 protein. Among roughly 43,000 distinct CDR3 sequences listed, about a quarter were seen once. The sequencing here drew on whole blood, taken at baseline. Every receptor here comes from an adult who was a healthcare worker with PCR-confirmed SARS-CoV-2 infection or an uninfected control (not recorded which). The CDR3 runs from the conserved cysteine through the conserved F or W. The D gene is left open where the match is weak. Some rows mark clone size as missing; the rest say once, few, many or name a class of expanded clone.

clone size	V gene	J gene	D gene	CDR3 protein	CDR3 DNA
NA	TRBV7-3	TRBJ2-3	TRBD1	CASSTLTGEDTQYF	TGTGCCAGCAGCACTCTGACAGGGGAGGATACGCAGTATTTT
NA	TRBV9	TRBJ1-5	NA	CASSVEGVINQPQHF	TGTGCCAGCAGCGTAGAGGGGGTTATCAATCAGCCCCAGCATTTT
NA	TRBV11-2	TRBJ2-1	NA	CASSFRDATYNEQFF	TGTGCCAGCAGCTTCCGGGACGCCACCTACAATGAGCAGTTCTTC
NA	TRBV30	TRBJ1-2	NA	CAWSDVGDHYGYTF	TGTGCCTGGAGTGACGTGGGGGATCACTATGGCTACACCTTC
NA	TRBV20-1	TRBJ1-3	NA	CSARVLGGDTIYF	TGCAGTGCTAGGGTTCTTGGGGGCGACACCATATATTTT
NA	TRBV10-3	TRBJ2-3	TRBD1	CAISDTQGAGTDTQYF	TGTGCCATCAGTGATACCCAGGGGGCAGGCACAGATACGCAGTATTTT
NA	TRBV6-1	TRBJ2-3	NA	CASSETLAAQYF	TGTGCCAGCAGTGAAACACTAGCCGCGCAGTATTTT
few	TRBV10-3	TRBJ1-1	NA	CAIKGEAHPNTEAFF	TGTGCCATCAAAGGTGAGGCCCACCCGAACACTGAAGCTTTCTTT
medium-sized	TRBV15	TRBJ2-7	NA	CATSSLNDIQGYEQYF	TGTGCCACCAGCAGTCTAAACGACATCCAGGGGTACGAGCAGTACTTC
few	TRBV5-5	TRBJ2-7	NA	CASKMRTGISYEQYF	TGTGCCAGCAAGATGCGGACGGGGATTTCCTACGAGCAGTACTTC
NA	TRBV12-5	TRBJ1-1	NA	CASGLVTSGNTEAFF	TGTGCTAGTGGTTTGGTAACGTCGGGGAACACTGAAGCTTTCTTT
few	TRBV4-3	TRBJ1-4	NA	CASSQEGGAEKLFF	TGCGCCAGCAGCCAAGAGGGGGGGGCTGAAAAACTGTTTTTT
few	TRBV7-6	TRBJ2-7	NA	CASSPPGGLYEQYF	TGTGCCAGCAGCCCCCCAGGAGGCCTTTACGAGCAGTACTTC
many	TRBV24-1	TRBJ1-1	NA	CATSDRAGEAFF	TGTGCCACCAGTGACCGGGCAGGGGAAGCTTTCTTT
few	TRBV15	TRBJ2-3	NA	CATSRDRGSGTDTQYF	TGTGCCACCAGCAGAGATCGAGGTTCAGGCACAGATACGCAGTATTTT
few	TRBV7-6	TRBJ2-7	NA	CASSPGTATYEQYF	TGTGCCAGCAGCCCAGGGACTGCCACCTACGAGCAGTACTTC
NA	TRBV7-9	TRBJ1-5	NA	CASSLEQYQPQHF	TGTGCCAGCAGCTTAGAGCAGTATCAGCCCCAGCATTTT
NA	TRBV10-3	TRBJ1-2	NA	CAISESFGDYGYTF	TGTGCCATCAGTGAGTCGTTTGGCGACTATGGCTACACCTTC
few	TRBV5-1	TRBJ1-1	TRBD1	CASAGTVNTEAFF	TGCGCCAGTGCCGGGACAGTGAACACTGAAGCTTTCTTT
NA	TRBV5-1	TRBJ2-3	NA	CASSLDSPWSDTQYF	TGCGCCAGCAGCTTGGACAGTCCATGGTCAGATACGCAGTATTTT
many	TRBV5-6	TRBJ2-1	NA	CASSSGPRNEQFF	TGTGCCAGCAGCTCCGGTCCGCGCAATGAGCAGTTCTTC
few	TRBV7-6	TRBJ2-1	TRBD1	CASSLGQGASLNEQFF	TGTGCCAGCAGCTTAGGACAGGGGGCATCATTGAATGAGCAGTTCTTC
few	TRBV19	TRBJ1-5	NA	CASSIDSGGQPQHF	TGTGCCAGTAGTATAGATTCGGGGGGTCAGCCCCAGCATTTT
NA	TRBV20-1	TRBJ2-1	TRBD2	CSVLAGVTGNEQFF	TGCAGTGTCCTAGCGGGGGTCACCGGCAATGAGCAGTTCTTC
medium-sized	TRBV2	TRBJ1-5	TRBD1	CASRDPGQASNQPQHF	TGTGCCAGCAGAGATCCGGGACAGGCGAGCAATCAGCCCCAGCATTTT
NA	TRBV4-1	TRBJ2-1	TRBD2	CASSQGTSGGEEQFF	TGCGCCAGCAGCCAAGGGACTAGCGGGGGAGAAGAGCAGTTCTTC
NA	TRBV3-1	TRBJ1-5	TRBD1	CASSQLYRDRGNQPQHF	TGTGCCAGCAGCCAATTGTACCGGGACAGAGGCAATCAGCCCCAGCATTTT
NA	TRBV12-3/TRBV12-4	TRBJ1-5	NA	CASRRQSNQPQHF	TGTGCCAGCAGAAGACAGAGCAATCAGCCCCAGCATTTT
few	TRBV18	TRBJ2-1	NA	CASSPLQGRDNEQFF	TGTGCCAGCTCACCTCTACAGGGTAGGGACAATGAGCAGTTCTTC
NA	TRBV6-1	TRBJ1-5	NA	CASSEGLSNQPQHF	TGTGCCAGCAGTGAAGGTCTGAGCAATCAGCCCCAGCATTTT
few	TRBV6-2/TRBV6-3	TRBJ2-7	NA	CASSHRLMGTPPYEQYF	TGTGCCAGCAGTCACAGACTGATGGGGACACCCCCCTACGAGCAGTACTTC
NA	TRBV6-6	TRBJ1-5	NA	CASSYSMGQGNQPQHF	TGTGCCAGCAGTTACTCGATGGGGCAGGGCAATCAGCCCCAGCATTTT
NA	TRBV5-1	TRBJ2-5	TRBD1	CASSLGETTGLETQYF	TGCGCCAGCAGCTTGGGGGAAACGACAGGGCTGGAGACCCAGTACTTC
NA	TRBV19	TRBJ2-5	TRBD1	CASSSTGGTPETQYF	TGTGCCAGTAGTAGCACAGGGGGCACCCCGGAGACCCAGTACTTC
NA	TRBV2	TRBJ2-1	NA	CASMGVSLPPPF	TGTGCCAGCATGGGGGTCTCTTTGCCCCCCCCTTTC
NA	TRBV7-8	TRBJ1-2	NA	CASSDRQFYGYTF	TGTGCCAGCAGCGACAGACAGTTCTATGGCTACACCTTC
many	TRBV9	TRBJ2-1	NA	CASSAYYNEQFF	TGTGCCAGCAGCGCATACTACAATGAGCAGTTCTTC
NA	TRBV30	TRBJ2-7	TRBD1	CAWNRDSPFFEQYF	TGTGCCTGGAACCGGGACAGTCCTTTTTTCGAGCAGTACTTC
NA	TRBV7-2	TRBJ2-5	NA	CASSYSYTQETQYF	TGTGCCAGCAGTTATAGTTACACCCAAGAGACCCAGTACTTC
many	TRBV6-6	TRBJ1-2	NA	CASSYGVSDGYTF	TGTGCCAGCAGTTACGGGGTATCGGATGGCTACACCTTC
NA	TRBV2	TRBJ1-1	NA	CASSGDDRTEAFF	TGTGCCAGCAGTGGAGATGACAGAACTGAAGCTTTCTTT
NA	TRBV7-2	TRBJ1-4	TRBD1	CASSRRDSWATNEKLFF	TGTGCCAGCAGCCGAAGGGACAGTTGGGCGACTAATGAAAAACTGTTTTTT
few	TRBV20-1	TRBJ1-3	NA	CSALPGGIGAGNTIYF	TGCAGTGCCTTACCCGGCGGTATAGGTGCTGGAAACACCATATATTTT
many	TRBV19	TRBJ1-1	NA	CASQVGANTEAFF	TGTGCCAGCCAGGTTGGGGCTAACACTGAAGCTTTCTTT
NA	TRBV30	TRBJ2-1	NA	CAWSTNSYNEQFF	TGTGCCTGGAGCACGAACTCCTACAATGAGCAGTTCTTC
few	TRBV20-1	TRBJ1-2	NA	CSAPAGVFKGYTF	TGCAGTGCCCCCGCCGGGGTCTTTAAGGGCTACACCTTC
NA	TRBV14	TRBJ1-6	NA	CASSQDWNGGQHHF	TGTGCCAGCAGCCAAGATTGGAATGGAGGACAGCACCACTTT
NA	TRBV27	TRBJ2-1	TRBD2	CASSSLKASGENNEQFF	TGTGCCAGCAGTTCCTTAAAAGCTAGCGGGGAAAACAATGAGCAGTTCTTC
many	TRBV28	TRBJ2-3	TRBD2	CASSFVAGTDTQYF	TGTGCCAGCAGTTTCGTAGCGGGGACAGATACGCAGTATTTT
few	TRBV6-5	TRBJ1-3	NA	CAAAGSGNTIYF	TGTGCAGCAGCGGGGTCTGGAAACACCATATATTTT
few	TRBV29-1	TRBJ2-1	TRBD2	CSSVAGSSYNEQFF	TGCAGCTCAGTAGCGGGGAGCTCCTACAATGAGCAGTTCTTC
few	TRBV5-5	TRBJ2-7	NA	CASSATGNYEQYF	TGTGCCAGCAGCGCGACAGGCAACTACGAGCAGTACTTC
NA	TRBV19	TRBJ2-5	NA	CASSIDRQETQYF	TGTGCCAGTAGTATCGACAGACAAGAGACCCAGTACTTC
many	TRBV7-2	TRBJ2-3	NA	CASSPGLSGHTDTQYF	TGTGCCAGCAGCCCGGGCCTGTCGGGCCACACAGATACGCAGTATTTT
few	TRBV7-2	TRBJ1-3	NA	CASSLVAGQGNTIYF	TGTGCCAGCAGCTTAGTAGCAGGGCAAGGGAACACCATATATTTT
NA	TRBV10-3	TRBJ1-2	NA	CAISESGQTNYGYTF	TGTGCCATCAGTGAGTCAGGACAGACTAACTATGGCTACACCTTC
few	TRBV11-2	TRBJ2-4	TRBD1	CASSSRGLIYIQYF	TGTGCCAGCAGCTCCAGGGGGCTTATATACATTCAGTACTTC
NA	TRBV11-2	TRBJ2-5	NA	CASSARIPLGETQYF	TGTGCCAGCAGCGCAAGGATACCCTTAGGAGAGACCCAGTACTTC
few	TRBV6-5	TRBJ1-2	NA	CASSLTGAGYTF	TGTGCCAGCAGTCTCACTGGAGCTGGCTACACCTTC
few	TRBV19	TRBJ2-5	NA	CAPPRGTKEETQYF	TGTGCCCCTCCCCGGGGGACGAAAGAGGAGACCCAGTACTTC